These T cell receptor beta chains were read from a single sample in a study of blood T cells in healthy people across ages. TCRdb used MiXCR to reprocess the 5' RACE reads, holding one entry per CDR3 protein. Here the sample spans over 1,200,000 distinct CDR3 sequences, almost 60% being singletons. Sequenced input: blood. Source of these receptors: a man aged 18 to 35 in good health. Each CDR3 is given without its conserved first and last residue. Fields, in order: V gene, CDR3 protein.

>TRBV12-3/TRBV12-4
ASSFASSDTGELF
>TRBV25-1
ASSASTGEAF
>TRBV3-1
ASSQGGARGAAIQY
>TRBV7-2
ASSNSLGRNNQPRH
>TRBV4-1
ASSRSGGLTYEQY
>TRBV28
ASSFLGPQH
>TRBV14
ASSQDEPLSSYEQY
>TRBV5-4
ASSFLENGYT
>TRBV25-1
ASTRGGQGLSEQY
>TRBV4-3
ASSQGTESLYEQY
>TRBV6-5
ASSTGQGVHGQY
>TRBV6-6
ASSVNGGQPQH
>TRBV29-1
SVGLADYNEQF
>TRBV12-3/TRBV12-4
ASRERMGQALLYSGNTIY
>TRBV7-2
ASSLAGFNNSPLH
>TRBV12-3/TRBV12-4
ASSLVPGGFGNQPQH
>TRBV27
ASSLEPAGGAQQYNEQF
>TRBV5-6
ASSLGGGPTDTQY
>TRBV7-9
ASSFPGRPLEKLF
>TRBV12-3/TRBV12-4
PPGREETQY
>TRBV28
ASSFRGVRTGELF
>TRBV4-2
ASSQRSGQATYEQY
>TRBV7-2
ASSPIAGTYNEQF
>TRBV5-1
ASSWEGDYEQY
>TRBV11-3
ASSLTSGGVTDTQY
>TRBV18
ASSPPSAYQETQY
>TRBV19
ASTPQGGFSYEQY
>TRBV7-2
ASSSQGGYLAKNIQY
>TRBV20-1
SARDRPPGLAGEGETQY
>TRBV15
ATSRVFSGANVLT
>TRBV6-6
ASSYTGGGDEQY
>TRBV20-1
SASASGRAGKQY
>TRBV7-6
ASSSTGGHHEQF
>TRBV7-6
ASSPQTSGRMGEQF
>TRBV20-1
SARGGRGWNEQF
>TRBV25-1
ASSVALKTGEQY
>TRBV6-5
ASSPLGQGMSPLH
>TRBV4-3
ASSQDWDRDRPDTQY
>TRBV4-1
ASSQVGEREQY
>TRBV2
ASRTSHSRSYNSPLH
>TRBV30
AWSPGTGYEQY
>TRBV29-1
SVEMDRGRRGYT
>TRBV2
ASSGYKFGGTEAF
>TRBV6-5
ASSYGTGDKAETQY
>TRBV5-7
ASILDRANGEQY
>TRBV20-1
SARESVGLAENNEQF
>TRBV5-5
ASRLGGANEKLF
>TRBV6-1
TSREQRTNEKLF
>TRBV7-9
ASSGLAQF
>TRBV6-5
ASSLSRDLMTEAF
>TRBV20-1
SARDAGGYT
>TRBV7-9
ASSLAISEQY
>TRBV4-2
ASSHPTSGGADTQY
>TRBV20-1
SATPLGGASNEQF
>TRBV10-3
AIREGQVTYEQY
>TRBV21-1
ASSTDRGLGKNIQY